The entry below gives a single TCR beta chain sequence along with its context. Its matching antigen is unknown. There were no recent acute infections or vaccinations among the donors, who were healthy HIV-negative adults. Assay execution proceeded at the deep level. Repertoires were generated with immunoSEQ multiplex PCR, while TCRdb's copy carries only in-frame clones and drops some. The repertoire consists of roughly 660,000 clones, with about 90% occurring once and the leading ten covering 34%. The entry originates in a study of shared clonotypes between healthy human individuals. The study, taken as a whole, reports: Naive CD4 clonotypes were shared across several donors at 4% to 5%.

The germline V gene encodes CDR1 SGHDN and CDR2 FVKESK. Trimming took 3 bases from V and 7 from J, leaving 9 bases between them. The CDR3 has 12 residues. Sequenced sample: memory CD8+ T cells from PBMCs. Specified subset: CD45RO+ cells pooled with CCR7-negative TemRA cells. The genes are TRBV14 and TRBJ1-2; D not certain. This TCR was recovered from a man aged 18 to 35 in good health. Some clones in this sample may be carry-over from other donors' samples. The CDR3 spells CASSQFYLGYTF. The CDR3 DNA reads TGTGCCAGCAGCCAGTTTTACCTTGGCTACACCTTC.